The 10 T cell receptor beta chains presented below share a single source sample, sequenced in a study of beta chain features in type 1 diabetes. The isolated RNA, all of it, was reverse transcribed, so expressed TCRB transcripts were what got sequenced. The table came from immunoSEQ multiplex PCR; TCRdb's copy has only in-frame clones and leaves some out. The sample lists about 620,000 clones; roughly 15% were seen once. What was sequenced was naive CD4+ T cells from blood. The receptors originated from a man aged 18 to 29 in good health.

This clone was detected a few times. The V call is TRBV7-2, the J call TRBJ2-7; tentative D call: TRBD1 (5 bases). V lost 0 bases, J lost 6 bases, and 12 bases lay in between. This CDR3 comprises 14 residues. In germline, CDR1 is SGHTA, CDR2 FQGNSA. CDR3 amino acids: CASSLAPRAGEQYF. The CDR3 DNA sequence: TGTGCCAGCAGCTTAGCTCCCAGGGCTGGCGAGCAGTACTTC.

This clone turned up a few times. The chain has TRBV28 and TRBJ1-5; D remains ambiguous. Per the germline V gene, CDR1 is MDHEN and CDR2 is SYDVKM. The V gene lost 2 bases and the J gene lost 4 bases, with 9 bases spanning the gap. The CDR3 runs to 14 residues. DNA for the CDR3: TGTGCCAGCAGTTTAGTCCGGGTGAATCAGCCCCAGCATTTT. Amino acids: CASSLVRVNQPQHF.

Ten or more counts support this clone. Here the CDR3 reads CAIKEQGYEQYF. CDR3 DNA: TGTGCCATCAAGGAACAGGGCTACGAGCAGTACTTC. The rearrangement uses TRBV10-3 and TRBJ2-7, with a weak D call TRBD1 (6 bases). The CDR3 spans 12 residues. V lost 7 bases and J lost 3, with 10 bases in between. The germline V gene has CDR1 ENHRY and CDR2 SYGVKD.

The gene calls are TRBV6-4 and TRBJ2-5; no definite D call. CDR3 size: 14 residues. Germline lookup yields CDR1 MRHNA and CDR2 SNTAGT. With 0 bases removed from V and 5 bases from J, the gap between germline ends came to 10 bases. The CDR3 loop reads CASSDSSPVETQYF. The CDR3 DNA is TGTGCCAGCAGTGACTCGAGTCCGGTGGAGACCCAGTACTTC.

The chain is built from TRBV4-2 and TRBJ2-2, with D uncertain. V was clipped by 3 bases and J by 3 bases, with 11 bases between them. Per germline, CDR1 LGHNA and CDR2 YNFKEQ. CDR3 length equals 15 residues. DNA of the CDR3: TGTGCCAGCAGCCATATTTCGGACGACACCGGGGAGCTGTTTTTT. Protein: CASSHISDDTGELFF.

The rearrangement links TRBV5-4 to TRBJ2-7; no reliable D call. The CDR3 runs 12 residues. Germline values: CDR1 SGHNT, CDR2 YYREEE (reference sequence). With 0 bases removed from V and 11 bases from J, the gap between germline ends came to 12 bases. CDR3: CASSLGQSEEYF. The CDR3 nucleotides are TGTGCCAGCAGCTTGGGGCAGTCTGAGGAGTACTTC. Based on the CDR3 plus reference TRBV5-4 and TRBJ2-7, the full variable domain is ETGVTQSPTHLIKTRGQQVTLRCSSQSGHNTVSWYQQALGQGPQFIFQYYREEENGRGNFPPRFSGLQFPNYSSELNVNALELDDSALYLCASSLGQSEEYFGPGTRLTVT.

This clone was observed a handful of times. J is TRBJ2-2 and V is TRBV19; TRBD1 matches 10 bases. The length of the CDR3 is 14 residues. CDR1 is LNHDA, CDR2 SQIVND, per germline (reference sequence). V was clipped by 6 bases and J by 5 bases; unmatched bases: 3. CDR3: CASSGTGVTGELFF. The CDR3 nucleotides are TGTGCCAGTAGCGGGACAGGGGTTACCGGGGAGCTGTTTTTT. Combining the CDR3 with reference TRBV19 and TRBJ2-2 gives the whole variable domain DGGITQSPKYLFRKEGQNVTLSCEQNLNHDAMYWYRQDPGQGLRLIYYSQIVNDFQKGDIAEGYSVSREKKESFPLTVTSAQKNPTAFYLCASSGTGVTGELFFGEGSRLTVL.

The chain uses TRBV7-9 and TRBJ2-7, with 7 bases lining up with TRBD1. Germline V gene data show CDR1 as SEHNR and CDR2 as FQNEAQ (reference sequence). V shed 3 bases and J 5 bases; nucleotides not matched to a gene: 7. The CDR3 loop spans 14 amino acids. Here the CDR3 DNA reads TGTGCCAGCAGCTTGACAGGGCCCCTTAACGAGCAGTACTTC. Protein product: CASSLTGPLNEQYF.

This clone was seen a handful of times. The V call is TRBV29-1, the J call TRBJ2-1; 8 positions match TRBD1. The junction had 11 bases not matched to a gene; V was cut back by 0 bases and J by 10 bases. Looked up from germline, CDR1 is SQVTM and CDR2 is ANQGSEA. This CDR3 comprises 15 residues. CDR3 in amino acids: CSVEDLRTGNWEQFF. The CDR3 nucleotides are TGCAGCGTTGAAGATCTCAGGACAGGGAACTGGGAGCAGTTCTTC.

V gene TRBV18 combines with J gene TRBJ2-3, with 8 bases lining up with TRBD1. V dropped 6 bases and J dropped 1; count of bases not matched to a gene: 3. This CDR3 spans 14 amino acids. Looked up from germline, CDR1 is KGHSH and CDR2 is LQKENI. The DNA for the CDR3 is TGTGCCAGCTCTGGACAGGGCCGCACAGATACGCAGTATTTT. It codes for CASSGQGRTDTQYF.